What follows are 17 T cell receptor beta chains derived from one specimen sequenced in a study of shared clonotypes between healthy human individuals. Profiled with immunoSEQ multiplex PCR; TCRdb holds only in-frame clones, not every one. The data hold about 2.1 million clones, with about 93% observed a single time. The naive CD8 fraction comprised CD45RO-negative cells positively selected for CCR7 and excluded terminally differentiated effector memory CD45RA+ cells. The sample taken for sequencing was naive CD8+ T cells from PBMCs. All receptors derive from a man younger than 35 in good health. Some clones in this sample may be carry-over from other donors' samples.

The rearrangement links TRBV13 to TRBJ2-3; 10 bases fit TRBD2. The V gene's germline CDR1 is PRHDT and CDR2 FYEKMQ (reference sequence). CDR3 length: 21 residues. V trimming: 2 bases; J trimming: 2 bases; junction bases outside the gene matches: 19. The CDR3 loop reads CASSLFVLGVRTSGNTDTQYF. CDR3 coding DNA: TGTGCCAGCAGCTTATTCGTCCTCGGAGTGCGGACTAGCGGAAACACAGATACGCAGTATTTT.

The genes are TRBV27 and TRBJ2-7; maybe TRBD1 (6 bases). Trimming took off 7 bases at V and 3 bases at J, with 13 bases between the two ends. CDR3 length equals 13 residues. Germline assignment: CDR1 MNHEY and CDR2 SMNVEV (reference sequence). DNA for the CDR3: TGTGCCAGCATAGGGGACACCCTCTACGAGCAGTACTTC. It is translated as CASIGDTLYEQYF.

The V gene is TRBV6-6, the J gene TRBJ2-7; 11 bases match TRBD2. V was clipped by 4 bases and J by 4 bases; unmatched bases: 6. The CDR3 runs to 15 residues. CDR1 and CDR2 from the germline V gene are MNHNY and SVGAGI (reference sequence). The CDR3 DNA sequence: TGTGCCAGCAGTTTTACTAGCGGGAGAGGGTACGAGCAGTACTTC. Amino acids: CASSFTSGRGYEQYF.

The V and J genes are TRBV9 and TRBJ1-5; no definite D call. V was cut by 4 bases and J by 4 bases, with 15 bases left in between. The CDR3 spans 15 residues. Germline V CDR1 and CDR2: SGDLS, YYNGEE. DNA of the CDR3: TGTGCCAGCAGCCCGAGCCCTCGCGATAATCAGCCCCAGCATTTT. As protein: CASSPSPRDNQPQHF.

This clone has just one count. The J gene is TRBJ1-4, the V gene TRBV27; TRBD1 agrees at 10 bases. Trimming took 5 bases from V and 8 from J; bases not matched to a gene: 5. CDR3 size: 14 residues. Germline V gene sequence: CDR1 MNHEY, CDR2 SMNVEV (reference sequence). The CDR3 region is CASSRTGGREKLFF. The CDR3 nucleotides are TGTGCCAGCAGTCGGACAGGGGGGCGAGAAAAACTGTTTTTT.

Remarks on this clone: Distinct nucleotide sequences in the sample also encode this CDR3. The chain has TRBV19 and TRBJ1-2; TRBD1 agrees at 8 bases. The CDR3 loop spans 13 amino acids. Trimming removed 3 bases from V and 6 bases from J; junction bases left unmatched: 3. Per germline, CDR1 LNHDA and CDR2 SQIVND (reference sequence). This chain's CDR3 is CASSIGTGNGYTF. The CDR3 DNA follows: TGTGCCAGTAGTATCGGGACAGGTAATGGCTACACCTTC.

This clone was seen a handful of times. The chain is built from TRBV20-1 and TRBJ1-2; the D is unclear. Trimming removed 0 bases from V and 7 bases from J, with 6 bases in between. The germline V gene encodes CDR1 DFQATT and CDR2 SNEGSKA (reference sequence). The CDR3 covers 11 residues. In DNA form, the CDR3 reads TGCAGTGCTAGAGACAGGACTGGCTACACCTTC. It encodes CSARDRTGYTF.

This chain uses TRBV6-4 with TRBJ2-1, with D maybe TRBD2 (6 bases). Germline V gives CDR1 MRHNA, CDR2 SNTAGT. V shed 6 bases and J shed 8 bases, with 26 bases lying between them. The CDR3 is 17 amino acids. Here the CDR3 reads CASSPHPSVQRVYEQFF. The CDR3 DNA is TGTGCCAGCAGCCCCCACCCCAGCGTTCAGCGGGTATATGAGCAGTTCTTC.

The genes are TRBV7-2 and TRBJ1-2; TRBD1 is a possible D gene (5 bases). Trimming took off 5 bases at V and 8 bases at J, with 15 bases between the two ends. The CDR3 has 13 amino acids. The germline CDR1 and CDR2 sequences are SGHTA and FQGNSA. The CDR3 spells CASSIRVLEGYTF. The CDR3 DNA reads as TGTGCCAGCAGCATCAGGGTCCTGGAAGGCTACACCTTC.

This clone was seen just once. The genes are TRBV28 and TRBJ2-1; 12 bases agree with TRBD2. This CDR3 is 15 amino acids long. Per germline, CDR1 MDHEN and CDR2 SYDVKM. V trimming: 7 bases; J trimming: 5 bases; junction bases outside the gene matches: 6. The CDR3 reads CASNTGLAGDNEQFF. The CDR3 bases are TGTGCCAGCAACACGGGACTAGCGGGTGACAATGAGCAGTTCTTC.

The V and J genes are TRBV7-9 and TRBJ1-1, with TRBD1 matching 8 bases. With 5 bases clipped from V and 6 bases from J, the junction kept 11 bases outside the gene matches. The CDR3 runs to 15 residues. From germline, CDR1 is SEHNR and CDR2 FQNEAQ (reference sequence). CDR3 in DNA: TGTGCCAGCAGCCCAGCCCCAGGGGGCATACCTGAAGCTTTCTTT. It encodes CASSPAPGGIPEAFF.

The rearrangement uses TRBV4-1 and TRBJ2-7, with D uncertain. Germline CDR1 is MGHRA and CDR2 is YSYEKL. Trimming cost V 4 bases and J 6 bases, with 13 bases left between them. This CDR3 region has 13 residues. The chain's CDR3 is CASSLRLNLEQYF. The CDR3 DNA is TGCGCCAGCAGCCTCCGGCTCAATCTCGAGCAGTACTTC.

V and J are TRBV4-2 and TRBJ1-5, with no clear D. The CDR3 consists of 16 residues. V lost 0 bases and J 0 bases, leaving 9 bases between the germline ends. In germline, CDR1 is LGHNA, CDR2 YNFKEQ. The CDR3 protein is CASSQDVVSSNQPQHF. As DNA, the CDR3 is TGTGCCAGCAGCCAAGATGTGGTGAGTAGCAATCAGCCCCAGCATTTT.

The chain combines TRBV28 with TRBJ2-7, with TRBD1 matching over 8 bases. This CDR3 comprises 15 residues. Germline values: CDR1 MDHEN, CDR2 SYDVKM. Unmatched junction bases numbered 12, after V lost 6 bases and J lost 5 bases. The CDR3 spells CASRPYRGMGNEQYF. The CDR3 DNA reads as TGTGCCAGCAGACCCTACAGGGGGATGGGGAACGAGCAGTACTTC. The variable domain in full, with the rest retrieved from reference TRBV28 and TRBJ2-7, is DVKVTQSSRYLVKRTGEKVFLECVQDMDHENMFWYRQDPGLGLRLIYFSYDVKMKEKGDIPEGYSVSREKKERFSLILESASTNQTSMYLCASRPYRGMGNEQYFGPGTRLTVT.

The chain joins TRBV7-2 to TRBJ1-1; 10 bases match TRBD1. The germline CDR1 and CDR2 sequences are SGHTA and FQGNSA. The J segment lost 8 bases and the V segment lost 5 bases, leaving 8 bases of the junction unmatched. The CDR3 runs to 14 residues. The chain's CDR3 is CASSPYSDRGEAFF. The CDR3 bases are TGTGCCAGCAGCCCATACTCGGACAGGGGGGAAGCTTTCTTT. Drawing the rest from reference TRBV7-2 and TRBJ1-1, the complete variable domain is GAGVSQSPSNKVTEKGKDVELRCDPISGHTALYWYRQSLGQGLEFLIYFQGNSAPDKSGLPSDRFSAERTGGSVSTLTIQRTQQEDSAVYLCASSPYSDRGEAFFGQGTRLTVV.

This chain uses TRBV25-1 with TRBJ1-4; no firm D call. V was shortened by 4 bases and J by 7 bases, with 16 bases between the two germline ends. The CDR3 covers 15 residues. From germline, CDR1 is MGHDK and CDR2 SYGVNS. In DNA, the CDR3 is TGTGCCAGCAGTGGCCGGGCCCCAAGAGGTGAAAAACTGTTTTTT. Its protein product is CASSGRAPRGEKLFF. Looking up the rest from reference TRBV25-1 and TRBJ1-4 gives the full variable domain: EADIYQTPRYLVIGTGKKITLECSQTMGHDKMYWYQQDPGMELHLIHYSYGVNSTEKGDLSSESTVSRIRTEHFPLTLESARPSHTSQYLCASSGRAPRGEKLFFGSGTQLSVL.

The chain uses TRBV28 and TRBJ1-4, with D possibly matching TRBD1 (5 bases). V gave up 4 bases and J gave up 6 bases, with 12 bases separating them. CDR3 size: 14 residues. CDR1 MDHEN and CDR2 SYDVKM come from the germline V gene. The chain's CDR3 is CASSSEDNYEKLFF. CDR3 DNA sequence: TGTGCCAGCAGTTCTGAGGACAACTATGAAAAACTGTTTTTT.